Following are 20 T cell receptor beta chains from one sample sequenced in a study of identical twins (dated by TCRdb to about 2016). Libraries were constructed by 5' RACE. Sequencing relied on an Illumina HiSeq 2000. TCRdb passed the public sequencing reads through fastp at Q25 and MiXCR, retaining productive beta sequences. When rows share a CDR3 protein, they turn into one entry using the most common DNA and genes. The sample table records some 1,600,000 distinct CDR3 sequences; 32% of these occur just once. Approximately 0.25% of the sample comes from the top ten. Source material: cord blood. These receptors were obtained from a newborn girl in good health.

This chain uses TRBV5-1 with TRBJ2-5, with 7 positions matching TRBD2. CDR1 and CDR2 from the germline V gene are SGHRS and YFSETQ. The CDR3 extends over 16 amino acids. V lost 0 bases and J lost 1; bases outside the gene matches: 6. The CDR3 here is CASSLAMASGQETQYF. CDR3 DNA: TGCGCCAGCAGCTTGGCCATGGCTAGCGGCCAAGAGACCCAGTACTTC.

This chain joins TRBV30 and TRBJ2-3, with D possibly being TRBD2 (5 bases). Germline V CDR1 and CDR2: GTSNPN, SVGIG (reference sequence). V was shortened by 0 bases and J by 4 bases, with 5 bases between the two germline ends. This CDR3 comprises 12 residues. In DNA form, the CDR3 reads TGTGCCTGGAGTGTACTAGCAGATACGCAGTATTTT. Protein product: CAWSVLADTQYF.

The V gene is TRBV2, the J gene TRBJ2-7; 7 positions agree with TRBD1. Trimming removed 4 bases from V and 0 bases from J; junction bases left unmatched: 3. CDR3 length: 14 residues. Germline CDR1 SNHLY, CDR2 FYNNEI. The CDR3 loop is CASSVNRGSYEQYF. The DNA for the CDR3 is TGTGCCAGCAGTGTTAACAGGGGCTCCTACGAGCAGTACTTC.

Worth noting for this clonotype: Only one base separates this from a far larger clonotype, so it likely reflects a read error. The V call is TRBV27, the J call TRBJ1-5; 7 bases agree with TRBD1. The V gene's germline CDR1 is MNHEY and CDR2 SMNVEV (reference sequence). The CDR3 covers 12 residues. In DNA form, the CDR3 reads TGTGCCAGCAGGACAGGGAATCGGCCCCAGCATTTT. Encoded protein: CASRTGNRPQHF.

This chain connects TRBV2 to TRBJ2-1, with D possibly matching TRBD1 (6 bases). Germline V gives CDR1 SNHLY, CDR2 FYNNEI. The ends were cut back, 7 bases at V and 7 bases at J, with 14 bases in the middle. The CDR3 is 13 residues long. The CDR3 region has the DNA TGTGCCAGCACCGCTTTACAGGGAAATGAGCAGTTCTTC. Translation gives CASTALQGNEQFF. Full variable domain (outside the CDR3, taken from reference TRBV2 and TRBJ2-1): EPEVTQTPSHQVTQMGQEVILRCVPISNHLYFYWYRQILGQKVEFLVSFYNNEISEKSEIFDDQFSVERPDGSNFTLKIRSTKLEDSAMYFCASTALQGNEQFFGPGTRLTVL.

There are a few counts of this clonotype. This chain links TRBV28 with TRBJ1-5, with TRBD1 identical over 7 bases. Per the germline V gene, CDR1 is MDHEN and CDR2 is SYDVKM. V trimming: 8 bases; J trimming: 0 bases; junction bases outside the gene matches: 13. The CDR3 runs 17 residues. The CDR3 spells CASGTAGIRGSNQPQHF. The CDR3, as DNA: TGTGCCAGCGGGACAGCTGGTATTCGTGGTAGCAATCAGCCCCAGCATTTT.

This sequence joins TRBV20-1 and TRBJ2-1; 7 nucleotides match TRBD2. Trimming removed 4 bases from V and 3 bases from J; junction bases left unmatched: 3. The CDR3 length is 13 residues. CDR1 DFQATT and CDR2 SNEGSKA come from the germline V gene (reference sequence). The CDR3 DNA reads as TGCAGTGCTACCGGGGGGATCTACAATGAGCAGTTCTTC. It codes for CSATGGIYNEQFF.

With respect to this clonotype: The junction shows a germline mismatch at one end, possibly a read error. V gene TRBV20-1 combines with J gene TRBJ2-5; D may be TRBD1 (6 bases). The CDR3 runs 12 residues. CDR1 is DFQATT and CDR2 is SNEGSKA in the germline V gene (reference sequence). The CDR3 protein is CNAFRGSETQYF. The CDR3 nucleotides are TGCAATGCTTTCAGGGGTTCAGAGACCCAGTACTTC.

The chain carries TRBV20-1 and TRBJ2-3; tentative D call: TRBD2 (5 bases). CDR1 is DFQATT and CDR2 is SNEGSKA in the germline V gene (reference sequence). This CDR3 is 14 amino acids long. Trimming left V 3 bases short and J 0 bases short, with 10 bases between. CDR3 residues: CSASRRVSTDTQYF. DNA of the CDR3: TGCAGTGCTAGTCGGCGGGTTAGCACAGATACGCAGTATTTT.

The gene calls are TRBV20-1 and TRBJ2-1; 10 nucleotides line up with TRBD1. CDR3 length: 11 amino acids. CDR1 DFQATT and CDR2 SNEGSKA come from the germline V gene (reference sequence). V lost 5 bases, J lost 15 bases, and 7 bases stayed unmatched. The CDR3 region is CSAAKGDRGFF. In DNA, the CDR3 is TGCAGTGCTGCCAAGGGGGACAGGGGGTTCTTC.

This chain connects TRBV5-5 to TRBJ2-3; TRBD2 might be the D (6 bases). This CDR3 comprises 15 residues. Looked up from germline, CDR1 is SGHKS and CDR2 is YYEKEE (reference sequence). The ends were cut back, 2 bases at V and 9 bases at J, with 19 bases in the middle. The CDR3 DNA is TGTGCCAGCAGCTTAACTAGCACGTTGTCGTACACGCAGTATTTT. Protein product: CASSLTSTLSYTQYF.

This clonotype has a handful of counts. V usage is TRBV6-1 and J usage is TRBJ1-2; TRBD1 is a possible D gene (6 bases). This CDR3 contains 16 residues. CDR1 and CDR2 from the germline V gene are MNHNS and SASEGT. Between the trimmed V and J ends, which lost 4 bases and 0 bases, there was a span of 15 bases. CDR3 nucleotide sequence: TGTGCCAGCAGTGTCTACAGGGAAGGAGCTAACTATGGCTACACCTTC. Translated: CASSVYREGANYGYTF.

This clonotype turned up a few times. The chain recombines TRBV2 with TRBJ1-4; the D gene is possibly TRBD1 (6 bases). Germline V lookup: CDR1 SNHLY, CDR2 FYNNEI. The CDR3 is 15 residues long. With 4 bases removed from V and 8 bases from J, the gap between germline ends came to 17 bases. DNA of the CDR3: TGTGCCAGCAGTGGTAGAGGGGGAAAGAAGGAAAAACTGTTTTTT. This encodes CASSGRGGKKEKLFF.

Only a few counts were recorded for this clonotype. The CDR3 reads CASSLVRLAGTYNEQFF. The CDR3 nucleotides are TGTGCCAGCAGCTTAGTCAGGCTAGCGGGGACCTACAATGAGCAGTTCTTC. This chain connects TRBV7-2 to TRBJ2-1; 9 nucleotides line up with TRBD2. CDR3 size: 17 residues. Germline lookup yields CDR1 SGHTA and CDR2 FQGNSA. Trimming took 1 base from V and 2 from J; bases not matched to a gene: 6.

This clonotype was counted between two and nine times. The CDR3 sequence is CASSFGGRGRTDTQYF. Here the CDR3 DNA reads TGCGCCAGCAGCTTTGGGGGGCGTGGTAGAACAGATACGCAGTATTTT. The chain employs TRBV5-1 and TRBJ2-3; possibly TRBD1 or TRBD2 for D (6 bases each). V lost 2 bases and J 3 bases, leaving 16 bases between the germline ends. CDR1 is SGHRS and CDR2 is YFSETQ in the germline V gene. This CDR3 is built from 16 residues.

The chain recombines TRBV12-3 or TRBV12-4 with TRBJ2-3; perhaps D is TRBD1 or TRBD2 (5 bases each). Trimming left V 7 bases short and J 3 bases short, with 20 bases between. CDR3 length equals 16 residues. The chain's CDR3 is CASTSRGGLFTDTQYF. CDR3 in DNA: TGTGCCAGCACTTCCCGGGGCGGACTCTTTACAGATACGCAGTATTTT.

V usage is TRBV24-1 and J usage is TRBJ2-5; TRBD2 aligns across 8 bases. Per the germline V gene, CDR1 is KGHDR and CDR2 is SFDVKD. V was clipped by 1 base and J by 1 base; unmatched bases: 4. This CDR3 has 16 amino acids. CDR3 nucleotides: TGTGCCACCAGTGATTTTAAGCTAGCGGGCCAAGAGACCCAGTACTTC. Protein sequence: CATSDFKLAGQETQYF.

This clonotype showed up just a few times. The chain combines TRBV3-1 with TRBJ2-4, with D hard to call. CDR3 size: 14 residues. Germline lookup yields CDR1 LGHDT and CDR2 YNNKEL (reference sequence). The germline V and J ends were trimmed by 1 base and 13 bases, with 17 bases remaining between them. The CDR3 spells CASSQGSPANEQYF. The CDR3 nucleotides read TGTGCCAGCAGCCAAGGAAGCCCGGCCAATGAGCAGTACTTC.

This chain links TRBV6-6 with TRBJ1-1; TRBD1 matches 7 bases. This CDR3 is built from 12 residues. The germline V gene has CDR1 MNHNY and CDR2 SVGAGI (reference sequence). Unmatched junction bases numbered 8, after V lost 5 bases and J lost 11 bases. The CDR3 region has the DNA TGTGCCAGCAGTCAAGAGAGGGGGCGGGCTTTCTTT. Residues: CASSQERGRAFF.

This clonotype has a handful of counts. The CDR3 DNA follows: TGCAGTGTTCGGACAGGGGGTGTCTACGAGCAGTACTTC. This encodes CSVRTGGVYEQYF. V and J are TRBV20-1 and TRBJ2-7, with TRBD1 identical over 10 bases. CDR1 and CDR2 from the germline V gene are DFQATT and SNEGSKA (reference sequence). The CDR3 is 13 amino acids. Trimming removed 7 bases from V and 3 bases from J; junction bases left unmatched: 6.